The 10 T cell receptor beta chains given below trace back to one sample, sequenced in a study of T-cell memory formation after mild COVID-19. TCRdb fed the 5' RACE reads into MiXCR, producing one record per CDR3 protein. The sample lists over 150,000 distinct CDR3 sequences; 10% to 15% were seen once. Source material: PBMCs or a T cell subset sorted from them (not recorded which). Receptors originate from a man between 18 and 35 years old who had mild COVID-19 (a few samples of this study predate the infection). Cell type and time point are not known.

The chain joins TRBV12-3 or TRBV12-4 to TRBJ2-4; the match to TRBD2 covers 11 bases. The CDR3 contains 17 residues. Trimming took 1 base from V and 3 from J; bases not matched to a gene: 5. CDR3 DNA sequence: TGTGCCAGCAGTTTAGAGGGACTAGCGGACTTCAAAAACATTCAGTACTTC. Its translation: CASSLEGLADFKNIQYF.

V and J are TRBV28 and TRBJ1-6, with TRBD1 matching over 7 bases. The V gene's germline CDR1 is MDHEN and CDR2 SYDVKM. V gave up 6 bases and J gave up 11 bases; unmatched junction bases: 19. This CDR3 comprises 17 residues. In nucleotides, the CDR3 is TGTGCCAGCAGCTCCCCGGGGACAGCCGGAGATTTGGCACCCCTCCACTTT. This encodes CASSSPGTAGDLAPLHF.

This chain links TRBV7-2 with TRBJ2-2, with no clear D. Germline V gene lookup returns CDR1 SGHTA and CDR2 FQGNSA. The CDR3 extends over 15 amino acids. V was clipped by 2 bases and J by 6 bases, with 13 bases between them. The CDR3 nucleotides are TGTGCCAGCAGCTTAATCGGTCAAACTTCCGGGGAGCTGTTTTTT. Protein sequence: CASSLIGQTSGELFF. The variable domain in full, with the rest retrieved from reference TRBV7-2 and TRBJ2-2, is GAGVSQSPSNKVTEKGKDVELRCDPISGHTALYWYRQSLGQGLEFLIYFQGNSAPDKSGLPSDRFSAERTGGSVSTLTIQRTQQEDSAVYLCASSLIGQTSGELFFGEGSRLTVL.

This clonotype was seen a handful of times. The gene calls are TRBV23-1 and TRBJ1-1, with D uncertain. TRBV23-1 is assigned to the ORF class and has an uncertain function. The CDR3 sequence is 11 residues long. Trimming took off 3 bases at V and 7 bases at J, with 6 bases between the two ends. The CDR3 spells CASSQDGEAFF. In DNA form, the CDR3 reads TGCGCCAGCAGTCAGGACGGTGAAGCTTTCTTT.

This clonotype was seen a few times. This sequence joins TRBV7-9 and TRBJ1-6; D not resolved. Germline values: CDR1 SEHNR, CDR2 FQNEAQ (reference sequence). CDR3 length: 14 residues. V dropped 5 bases and J dropped 1 base, with 6 bases sitting between them. The CDR3 region has the DNA TGTGCCAGCAGCCTCAATTCCTATAATTCACCCCTCCACTTT. Protein: CASSLNSYNSPLHF.

The chain combines TRBV5-1 with TRBJ1-2, with TRBD1 as a possible D gene (5 bases). V gave up 3 bases and J gave up 8 bases, with 14 bases separating them. Germline assignment: CDR1 SGHRS and CDR2 YFSETQ. The CDR3 runs to 13 residues. The DNA for the CDR3 is TGCGCCAGCAGCTGGGGGTCACGGGAAGGCTACACCTTC. Translated, it gives CASSWGSREGYTF.

This clonotype came up many times. The J gene is TRBJ2-5, the V gene TRBV7-9; 8 nucleotides agree with TRBD1. Germline V gives CDR1 SEHNR, CDR2 FQNEAQ (reference sequence). The CDR3 loop spans 17 amino acids. The ends lost 7 bases at V and 4 bases at J; junction bases unmatched: 17. The CDR3 here is CASTDFRGRVSPETQYF. CDR3 DNA sequence: TGTGCCAGCACCGATTTCAGGGGGCGCGTTTCCCCAGAGACCCAGTACTTC. Variable domain in full (rest from reference TRBV7-9 and TRBJ2-5): DTGVSQNPRHKITKRGQNVTFRCDPISEHNRLYWYRQTLGQGPEFLTYFQNEAQLEKSRLLSDRFSAERPKGSFSTLEIQRTEQGDSAMYLCASTDFRGRVSPETQYFGPGTRLLVL.

This clonotype was seen many times. The CDR3 here is CASSSHWSSYEQYF. DNA for the CDR3: TGTGCCAGCAGCTCTCACTGGAGCTCCTACGAGCAGTACTTC. The gene calls are TRBV7-2 and TRBJ2-7; unclear D gene. The germline gives CDR1 SGHTA, CDR2 FQGNSA. The CDR3 is 14 residues long. With 4 bases removed from V and 0 bases from J, the gap between germline ends came to 10 bases.

This chain links TRBV5-1 with TRBJ2-5; D possibly uses TRBD1 or TRBD2 (5 bases each). This CDR3 has 15 residues. V lost 1 base and J 5 bases, leaving 15 bases between the germline ends. Germline V gene sequence: CDR1 SGHRS, CDR2 YFSETQ. DNA for the CDR3: TGCGCCAGCAGCTTGAGAAACGGGGCAGAGGAGACCCAGTACTTC. This gives the protein CASSLRNGAEETQYF.

The chain employs TRBV4-1 and TRBJ2-1, with 14 bases identical to TRBD2. CDR3 size: 18 residues. Trimming cost V 1 base and J 7 bases; bases outside gene matches: 9. Looked up from germline, CDR1 is MGHRA and CDR2 is YSYEKL. The CDR3 coding sequence is TGCGCCAGCAGCCAAGGACTAGCGGGGGGGCCGGTGCGGAATGAGCAGTTCTTC. It yields the protein CASSQGLAGGPVRNEQFF.